The clone carrying this T cell receptor (beta chain) was seen a single time. Its antigen is unidentified. Unique molecular identifiers were carried by the TCR beta cDNA libraries. T cells numbering about 0.85 to 10 million yielded cDNA molecules that totaled roughly 500,000. TCRdb analysed the PCR reads with MiXCR anew, one entry per CDR3 protein. The sample shows roughly 400,000 distinct CDR3 sequences, approximately 38% of them seen only once. This record comes from a study of post-analysis software for immune sequencing data. Study-wide context: Courses of disease covered relapsing-remitting, secondary progressive and progressive-relapsing multiple sclerosis.

Germline-derived CDR1 and CDR2 are SEHNR and FQNEAQ (reference sequence). V dropped 1 base and J dropped 8; count of bases not matched to a gene: 10. There are 16 residues in the CDR3. Overall study results and limits: Samples prepared in the same batch strongly co-clustered by F measure. Comparison of patients with controls showed about 5 TRBV segments more frequent in patients, TRBV5-6, TRBV5-1 and TRBV20-1 among them.

Sequencing input: blood. This clonotype was sampled from a girl aged 2-10 years with multiple sclerosis. The rearrangement uses TRBV7-9 and TRBJ2-4; 8 nucleotides agree with TRBD1. Here the CDR3 reads CASSLDQGAEVDIQYF. Here the CDR3 DNA reads TGTGCCAGCAGCTTAGATCAGGGGGCCGAGGTCGACATTCAGTACTTC.